Presented here are 31 T cell receptor beta chains from one specimen sequenced in a study of post-analysis software for immune sequencing data. The TCR beta cDNA libraries carried unique molecular identifiers. TCRdb reprocessed the PCR reads via MiXCR and lists one record per CDR3 protein. The sample contains about 540,000 distinct CDR3 sequences, approximately 31% of which appear only once. Antigens for these TCRs are unknown. Study-wide points: TRBV5-6, TRBV5-1 and TRBV20-1 were among a few TRBV segments more frequent in patients than controls.

The sample comprised blood. These receptors came from a girl younger than 18 with multiple sclerosis.

This chain joins TRBV3-1 and TRBJ1-1, with D possibly matching TRBD1 (5 bases). The CDR3 contains 13 residues. Trimming removed 4 bases from V and 5 bases from J, with 11 bases in between. Germline V lookup: CDR1 LGHDT, CDR2 YNNKEL (reference sequence). CDR3 amino acids: CASSRLGGTEAFF. CDR3 sequence (DNA): TGTGCCAGCAGCCGTCTTGGGGGGACTGAAGCTTTCTTT.

There are many counts of this clonotype. The genes are TRBV7-9 and TRBJ2-5; D not certain. The CDR3 has 14 residues. Germline V gene data show CDR1 as SEHNR and CDR2 as FQNEAQ (reference sequence). Trimming removed 3 bases from V and 5 bases from J, with 13 bases in between. CDR3 amino acids: CASSLGLGLETQYF. In DNA, the CDR3 is TGTGCCAGCAGCTTGGGTCTCGGCTTGGAGACCCAGTACTTC. The whole variable domain, filled in from reference TRBV7-9 and TRBJ2-5, reads DTGVSQNPRHKITKRGQNVTFRCDPISEHNRLYWYRQTLGQGPEFLTYFQNEAQLEKSRLLSDRFSAERPKGSFSTLEIQRTEQGDSAMYLCASSLGLGLETQYFGPGTRLLVL.

The CDR3 nucleotides are TGTGCCAGCAGTCATTGGGGGGGCGAAGATGAAAAACTGTTTTTT. This sequence encodes CASSHWGGEDEKLFF. J is TRBJ1-4 and V is TRBV2; D possibly corresponds to TRBD1 (6 bases). Germline-derived CDR1 and CDR2 are SNHLY and FYNNEI. V dropped 5 bases and J dropped 6 bases, with 16 bases sitting between them. This CDR3 spans 15 amino acids.

This clonotype was observed at least ten times. The gene calls are TRBV29-1 and TRBJ1-2, with TRBD1 as a possible D gene (6 bases). The CDR3 runs to 13 residues. V shed 4 bases and J shed 4 bases, with 13 bases lying between them. Germline V CDR1 and CDR2: SQVTM, ANQGSEA. CDR3 in amino acids: CSVAAGEGYGYTF. The CDR3 coding sequence is TGCAGCGTTGCGGCAGGGGAGGGCTATGGCTACACCTTC.

This clonotype was detected only a few times. This chain joins TRBV9 and TRBJ2-6, with TRBD1 identical over 9 bases. J lost 0 bases, V lost 4 bases, and 8 bases had no gene match. Germline CDR1 is SGDLS and CDR2 is YYNGEE. The CDR3 extends over 18 amino acids. CDR3 nucleotide sequence: TGTGCCAGCAGCTTCAACAGGGGGCTCAGCTCTGGGGCCAACGTCCTGACTTTC. Amino acids: CASSFNRGLSSGANVLTF.

V gene TRBV20-1 combines with J gene TRBJ2-5; 7 bases agree with TRBD2. Germline lookup yields CDR1 DFQATT and CDR2 SNEGSKA (reference sequence). With 4 bases clipped from V and 3 bases from J, the junction kept 11 bases outside the gene matches. The CDR3 is 15 residues long. The chain's CDR3 is CSATNAGTIKETQYF. As DNA, the CDR3 is TGCAGTGCTACAAATGCCGGGACTATCAAAGAGACCCAGTACTTC.

This chain uses TRBV18 with TRBJ2-3; tentatively, D is TRBD2 (5 bases). Trimming left V 3 bases short and J 4 bases short, with 11 bases between. Germline assignment: CDR1 KGHSH and CDR2 LQKENI. The CDR3 runs to 14 residues. CDR3 sequence (DNA): TGTGCCAGCTCACCCGGACTTAGAGCAGATACGCAGTATTTT. This codes for CASSPGLRADTQYF. The full variable domain, in which reference TRBV18 and TRBJ2-3 provide the parts outside the CDR3, is NAGVMQNPRHLVRRRGQEARLRCSPMKGHSHVYWYRQLPEEGLKFMVYLQKENIIDESGMPKERFSAEFPKEGPSILRIQQVVRGDSAAYFCASSPGLRADTQYFGPGTRLTVL.

The chain combines TRBV5-1 with TRBJ1-4; the match to TRBD1 covers 9 bases. Germline CDR1 SGHRS, CDR2 YFSETQ. The CDR3 extends over 14 amino acids. Trimming removed 4 bases from V and 8 bases from J; junction bases left unmatched: 6. CDR3 sequence (DNA): TGCGCCAGCAGCCGGACAGGGGCCGAGGAAAAACTGTTTTTT. This sequence encodes CASSRTGAEEKLFF. The complete variable domain, with remaining parts taken from reference TRBV5-1 and TRBJ1-4, reads KAGVTQTPRYLIKTRGQQVTLSCSPISGHRSVSWYQQTPGQGLQFLFEYFSETQRNKGNFPGRFSGRQFSNSRSEMNVSTLELGDSALYLCASSRTGAEEKLFFGSGTQLSVL.

The genes are TRBV6-5 and TRBJ1-1, with TRBD1 as a possible D gene (5 bases). V lost 8 bases and J 7 bases, leaving 17 bases between the germline ends. The germline gives CDR1 MNHEY, CDR2 SVGAGI. The CDR3 sequence is 13 residues long. The CDR3 sequence: CASARRGGGEAFF. CDR3 in DNA: TGTGCCAGCGCACGGCGGGGCGGGGGTGAAGCTTTCTTT.

The chain links TRBV12-3 or TRBV12-4 to TRBJ2-3; D is ambiguous. CDR3 length equals 14 residues. With 5 bases removed from V and 1 base from J, the gap between germline ends came to 10 bases. The DNA of the CDR3 is TGTGCCAGCAGTAAAATGGCGGGCACAGATACGCAGTATTTT. Translating gives CASSKMAGTDTQYF.

The genes are TRBV3-1 and TRBJ2-1; D uncertain. CDR3 length: 11 residues. V was shortened by 0 bases and J by 14 bases, with 8 bases between the two germline ends. The V gene's germline CDR1 is LGHDT and CDR2 YNNKEL (reference sequence). This CDR3 is CASSQEDRKFF. CDR3 bases: TGTGCCAGCAGCCAAGAGGATAGGAAGTTCTTC.

The gene calls are TRBV7-2 and TRBJ2-3, with TRBD2 as a possible D gene (5 bases). The germline V gene has CDR1 SGHTA and CDR2 FQGNSA. This CDR3 has 16 amino acids. Trimming took off 5 bases at V and 3 bases at J, with 18 bases between the two ends. The CDR3 region is CASSALRGTPTDTQYF. CDR3 coding DNA: TGTGCCAGCAGCGCCCTTCGGGGAACCCCGACAGATACGCAGTATTTT. Combining the CDR3 with reference TRBV7-2 and TRBJ2-3 gives the whole variable domain GAGVSQSPSNKVTEKGKDVELRCDPISGHTALYWYRQSLGQGLEFLIYFQGNSAPDKSGLPSDRFSAERTGGSVSTLTIQRTQQEDSAVYLCASSALRGTPTDTQYFGPGTRLTVL.

The chain couples TRBV12-3 or TRBV12-4 to TRBJ2-1, with 8 bases aligning to TRBD2. J lost 9 bases, V lost 5 bases, and 12 bases had no gene match. This CDR3 region has 15 residues. CDR3: CASSGPAGGIGEQFF. DNA for the CDR3: TGTGCCAGCAGTGGGCCTGCGGGGGGCATAGGTGAGCAGTTCTTC.

The chain employs TRBV7-3 and TRBJ2-2; D is uncertain. This CDR3 spans 14 amino acids. Germline V gene sequence: CDR1 SGHTA, CDR2 FQGTGA. Trimming stripped 5 bases from V and 1 base from J, with 8 bases between. In DNA, the CDR3 is TGTGCCAGCAGCAAAGTGGTGAACACCGGGGAGCTGTTTTTT. It yields the protein CASSKVVNTGELFF. The complete variable domain, with remaining parts taken from reference TRBV7-3 and TRBJ2-2, reads GAGVSQTPSNKVTEKGKYVELRCDPISGHTALYWYRQSLGQGPEFLIYFQGTGAADDSGLPNDRFFAVRPEGSVSTLKIQRTERGDSAVYLCASSKVVNTGELFFGEGSRLTVL.

This CDR3 is CASSQGVALINYGYTF. CDR3 in DNA: TGCGCCAGCAGCCAAGGTGTAGCCCTAATAAACTATGGCTACACCTTC. The chain couples TRBV4-1 to TRBJ1-2; no clear D gene. The V and J ends lost 1 base and 2 bases respectively, with 14 bases between them. The germline V gene encodes CDR1 MGHRA and CDR2 YSYEKL. The CDR3 consists of 16 residues.

The chain is built from TRBV6-2 or TRBV6-3 and TRBJ2-5; no reliable D call. The CDR3 totals 13 residues. Germline assignment: CDR1 MNHEY and CDR2 SVGEGT. Trimming shortened V by 7 bases and J by 3 bases, and 12 bases separated the two germline ends. CDR3 nucleotide sequence: TGTGCCAGCACTCCCGCGCTGGAAGAGACCCAGTACTTC. Its protein product is CASTPALEETQYF.

The J gene is TRBJ2-7, the V gene TRBV5-6; possible D gene TRBD1, 6 bases. The germline V gene encodes CDR1 SGHDT and CDR2 YYEEEE. The CDR3 has 14 amino acids. V lost 4 bases to trimming and J lost 2 bases, with 13 bases between them. Written as DNA, the CDR3 is TGTGCCAGCAGCACACAGGGTAGGCCCTACGAGCAGTACTTC. Translation: CASSTQGRPYEQYF.

The chain employs TRBV20-1 and TRBJ2-4; 9 bases fit TRBD1. The DNA end favors TRBJ2-7, so the J call may be wrong. Germline lookup yields CDR1 DFQATT and CDR2 SNEGSKA (reference sequence). This CDR3 is built from 13 residues. CDR3 protein: CSARTGALYEQYF. DNA for the CDR3: TGCAGTGCTCGGACAGGGGCTCTCTACGAGCAGTACTTC.

This chain uses TRBV20-1 with TRBJ2-1, with 8 nucleotides matching TRBD2. The CDR3 is made up of 18 amino acids. The trim removed 1 base at V and 7 bases at J, leaving 18 bases unmatched. In germline, CDR1 is DFQATT, CDR2 SNEGSKA (reference sequence). The CDR3 spells CSARVGDRGGPPWNEQFF. The CDR3 DNA reads as TGCAGTGCTAGAGTGGGAGATCGCGGGGGGCCCCCTTGGAATGAGCAGTTCTTC.

CDR3 DNA sequence: TGCGCCAGCAGCTCACTAGGTCACAATGAGCAGTTCTTC. Translation gives CASSSLGHNEQFF. The chain is built from TRBV5-1 and TRBJ2-1; D may be TRBD2 (5 bases). V lost 3 bases, J lost 5 bases, and 9 bases lay in between. CDR1 and CDR2 (germline): SGHRS, YFSETQ. CDR3 size: 13 residues.

The chain is built from TRBV20-1 and TRBJ2-1; 8 nucleotides agree with TRBD1. J gave up 4 bases and V 2 bases, and 7 bases lay outside the gene matches. The CDR3 spans 15 residues. CDR1 and CDR2 from the germline V gene are DFQATT and SNEGSKA (reference sequence). DNA for the CDR3: TGCAGTGCTAGAAATCGGGACAGGCGATACAATGAGCAGTTCTTC. The encoded protein is CSARNRDRRYNEQFF.

This clonotype was detected only a few times. V is TRBV5-1 and J is TRBJ2-3; the D gene could be TRBD1 or TRBD2 (6 bases each). The CDR3 length is 15 residues. In germline, CDR1 is SGHRS, CDR2 YFSETQ. Trimming shortened V by 1 base and J by 6 bases, and 15 bases separated the two germline ends. The CDR3 spells CASSLMGGAGDTQYF. In DNA form, the CDR3 reads TGCGCCAGCAGCTTGATGGGGGGCGCGGGGGATACGCAGTATTTT.

This clonotype came up many times. CDR3 in DNA: TGCAGCGTTGTGTTGGGCCCAGGTGAGCAGTTCTTC. It is translated as CSVVLGPGEQFF. V and J are TRBV29-1 and TRBJ2-1; D gene unclear. The CDR3 has 12 residues. The V gene's germline CDR1 is SQVTM and CDR2 ANQGSEA. V dropped 4 bases and J dropped 9 bases, with 13 bases sitting between them.

CDR3 in DNA: TGTGCCAGCAGTTACCCCAGCGCGACAGGGCACTCACCCCTCCACTTT. It translates to CASSYPSATGHSPLHF. The chain has TRBV6-6 and TRBJ1-6, with 7 nucleotides matching TRBD1. Germline CDR1 is MNHNY and CDR2 is SVGAGI (reference sequence). V was clipped by 2 bases and J by 10 bases; unmatched bases: 11. The CDR3 is 16 amino acids.

Here the CDR3 DNA reads TGTGCCAGCAGTTTAGGGTCTAGCGGGGGGGAAAACATTCAGTACTTC. Residues: CASSLGSSGGENIQYF. This rearrangement joins TRBV12-3 or TRBV12-4 to TRBJ2-4; TRBD2 agrees at 12 bases. Trimming cost V 1 base and J 5 bases; bases outside gene matches: 3. The CDR3 length is 16 residues.

In its sample, this clonotype was seen a few times. The chain links TRBV7-3 to TRBJ2-1; 10 bases line up with TRBD2. With V trimmed by 2 bases and J by 5 bases, 6 bases remained unmatched. Per germline, CDR1 SGHTA and CDR2 FQGTGA. CDR3 length equals 16 residues. CDR3 DNA: TGTGCCAGCAGCTTACTAGCGGGGGCTCCAAACAATGAGCAGTTCTTC. It codes for CASSLLAGAPNNEQFF.

The rearrangement joins TRBV2 to TRBJ1-4, with D possibly matching TRBD1 (6 bases). Per germline, CDR1 SNHLY and CDR2 FYNNEI. Between the trimmed V and J ends, which lost 4 bases and 8 bases, there was a span of 14 bases. The CDR3 is made up of 14 amino acids. CDR3 nucleotides: TGTGCCAGCAGTGGGGGGGCCCCCGAAGAAAAACTGTTTTTT. Its protein is CASSGGAPEEKLFF.

This clonotype was picked up a small number of times. This chain uses TRBV25-1 with TRBJ2-1, with 11 bases aligning to TRBD2. The germline V gene has CDR1 MGHDK and CDR2 SYGVNS. The CDR3 is 16 residues long. Trimming took 1 base from V and 8 from J; bases not matched to a gene: 7. CDR3 nucleotide sequence: TGTGCCAGCAGTGAATTGAGTAGCGGGGGGGCCTATGAGCAGTTCTTC. It specifies CASSELSSGGAYEQFF.

CDR3 DNA sequence: TGCAGCGTTGCTATTTCGGTTCCTAATGAAAAACTGTTTTTT. Encoded protein: CSVAISVPNEKLFF. The J gene is TRBJ1-4, the V gene TRBV29-1; D remains ambiguous. The germline V gene has CDR1 SQVTM and CDR2 ANQGSEA. V was shortened by 4 bases and J by 3 bases, with 12 bases between the two germline ends. The CDR3 contains 14 residues.

V and J are TRBV7-2 and TRBJ1-2; D gene uncertain. Germline V gene lookup returns CDR1 SGHTA and CDR2 FQGNSA. The length of the CDR3 is 14 residues. The V end lost 5 bases, the J end lost 3 bases, and 13 bases lay between the germline ends. Written as DNA, the CDR3 is TGTGCCAGCAGCCAGATGGTGGGAGACTATGGCTACACCTTC. Encoded protein: CASSQMVGDYGYTF.

The CDR3 sequence is CASSLLGGQETQFF. The CDR3, as DNA: TGTGCCAGCAGCTTGCTAGGCGGCCAAGAGACCCAGTTCTTC. The chain combines TRBV5-8 with TRBJ2-5; D is undetermined. The DNA end is more similar to TRBJ2-1, so the J call may be wrong. CDR1 and CDR2 (germline): SGHTS, YDEGEE. The CDR3 sequence is 14 residues long.